Sequencing of this T cell receptor (beta chain) was carried out in a study of blood T cell repertoires in COVID-19 (dated by TCRdb to 2020 to 2022). Study-wide context: Samples covering the acute and convalescent phases of COVID-19 were provided by collaborators in the United States, Italy and Spain. The dataset comprised deeply sampled blood TCRbeta repertoires from subjects exposed to, actively infected with, or recovered from COVID-19. A freely available public database, intended as a resource for researchers studying the immune response to SARS-CoV-2, is where the repertoires were released. Samples came from the ongoing ImmuneRACE study (first 160 participants) plus 1,254 subjects from 6 global collaborators. A de-identified subject ID, COVID-19 status, age in years and sex were almost always included in the sample metadata. The material from the prospective study consisted of cDNA or gDNA derived from T cells, B-cell-depleted T cells, or PBMCs. Where available, HLA class I and class II types were taken from metadata supplied by the sample provider and were not determined by assay-based typing. Summary of the overall study and its limitations: The amount of clinical and demographic metadata varied by source and participant and was provided uncurated.

One collaborating source in Seattle enrolled patients while the patients were actively infected and followed the patients over time throughout the course of disease. The collaborating institutions used their own protocols to collect whole blood in K2EDTA tubes. For TCRbeta analysis, collaborators shipped samples in one of three forms: frozen whole blood, isolated PBMCs, or DNA extracted from either of those sample types. The CDR3 starts with the cysteine, ends with the phenylalanine, and has 13 residues. Here the CDR3 DNA is all that survives: 39 bases in frame from base 1. Germline trimming amounts to 8 bases on V and 7 bases on J, with 5 as the count of junction bases outside the gene matches. Per the germline V gene (reference sequence), GTSNPN is the CDR1 and SVGIG is the CDR2. The immunoSEQ Assay, a bias-controlled multiplex PCR, was used to amplify TCRbeta CDR3 regions from genomic DNA. In the source study's methods: The number of nucleated cells in each sample was estimated from the amplification of reference gene primers within the assay. Sequence reads were collapsed and filtered to measure the absolute abundance of every unique TCRbeta CDR3 rearrangement. For each sample, productive Simpson clonality was calculated by taking the square root of Simpson's diversity index across productive rearrangements. TCRdb limited this immuneACCESS table to in-frame rearrangements with V and J called. A share of clones is missing; checked studies link under half to unresolved V genes, and the rest is unexplained. The D gene and trimming were derived from the DNA, and the V and J assignments and clone size from that table. The sample includes nearly 70,000 clones, with 70% to 90% observed a single time. The biggest ten clones account for more than 3% of the sample.

For this clone: The antigen it recognizes is unknown. Base qualities are missing; no much larger clone stands one base away.

The V and J genes are TRBV30 and TRBJ1-6, and TRBD1 matches 10 of the central bases. Sequencing input: peripheral blood. This clonotype originated in a woman between 50 and 59 years old with COVID-19, enrolled during active disease. This receptor has the CDR3 CANSGQGNSPLHF. Here is the DNA: TGTGCCAACTCGGGACAGGGGAATTCACCCCTCCACTTT.